One and the same sample provided the 30 T cell receptor beta chains below, sequenced in a study of blood T cells in healthy people across ages. A second PCR of roughly 7 to 11 cycles used a sample-barcoded 5' primer and a J-beta primer mix. Each CDR3 protein gets one entry after TCRdb re-called the 5' RACE reads with MiXCR. The table has 1.4 million or so distinct CDR3 sequences, less than 45% seen once. Sequencing input: blood. These receptors came from a woman aged 18-35 years in good health.

This chain joins TRBV6-2 or TRBV6-3 and TRBJ2-3; TRBD1 might be the D (5 bases). The V end lost 3 bases, the J end lost 4 bases, and 8 bases lay between the germline ends. Germline V CDR1 and CDR2: MNHEY, SVGEGT. This CDR3 has 13 amino acids. The CDR3 nucleotides read TGTGCCAGCAGTTATTTAGGGGCAGATACGCAGTATTTT. This sequence encodes CASSYLGADTQYF.

The count of this clonotype is one. This chain uses TRBV20-1 with TRBJ2-7; D gene uncertain. V was shortened by 1 base and J by 4 bases, with 20 bases between the two germline ends. The CDR3 extends over 16 amino acids. The germline gives CDR1 DFQATT, CDR2 SNEGSKA (reference sequence). The CDR3 DNA is TGCAGTGCTAGAGTGCCCCCCACAGTCCCAACTTACGAGCAGTACTTC. Residues: CSARVPPTVPTYEQYF.

This clonotype has a handful of counts. V gene TRBV7-2 combines with J gene TRBJ2-5, with 9 bases matching TRBD1. The CDR3 length is 17 residues. Germline values: CDR1 SGHTA, CDR2 FQGNSA. After removal of 10 bases from V and 3 bases from J, the junction contained 18 bases not matched to a gene. The CDR3 DNA reads TGTGCCATTACGTGTCCCGGGACAGGGCGAGTGAAAGAGACCCAGTACTTC. It encodes CAITCPGTGRVKETQYF. The whole variable domain, filled in from reference TRBV7-2 and TRBJ2-5, reads GAGVSQSPSNKVTEKGKDVELRCDPISGHTALYWYRQSLGQGLEFLIYFQGNSAPDKSGLPSDRFSAERTGGSVSTLTIQRTQQEDSAVYLCAITCPGTGRVKETQYFGPGTRLLVL.

This sequence joins TRBV7-6 and TRBJ2-2; D is ambiguous. The CDR3 is made up of 13 amino acids. V shed 5 bases and J shed 6 bases, with 10 bases lying between them. Germline loops: CDR1 SGHVS, CDR2 FNYEAQ. The CDR3 spells CASSKPGSGELFF. The CDR3, as DNA: TGTGCCAGCAGCAAGCCTGGGTCCGGGGAGCTGTTTTTT.

The chain carries TRBV5-8 and TRBJ2-6; TRBD1 aligns across 10 bases. Germline V lookup: CDR1 SGHTS, CDR2 YDEGEE. With 0 bases clipped from V and 4 bases from J, the junction kept 7 bases outside the gene matches. The CDR3 is made up of 18 amino acids. The CDR3 DNA follows: TGTGCCAGCAGCTTGGCCCGGACAGGGGGGAGCGGGGCCAACGTCCTGACTTTC. Translation: CASSLARTGGSGANVLTF.

This sequence joins TRBV6-1 and TRBJ2-3; the match to TRBD2 covers 7 bases. This CDR3 contains 18 residues. In germline, CDR1 is MNHNS, CDR2 SASEGT. J lost 6 bases, V lost 0 bases, and 15 bases had no gene match. This CDR3 is CASSEALLASGKGDTQYF. CDR3 bases: TGTGCCAGCAGTGAAGCGCTTCTGGCTAGCGGAAAGGGGGATACGCAGTATTTT.

This clonotype was picked up a small number of times. The chain links TRBV10-3 to TRBJ2-5; 7 nucleotides agree with TRBD2. V shed 4 bases and J 2 bases; nucleotides not matched to a gene: 7. This CDR3 region has 15 residues. From germline, CDR1 is ENHRY and CDR2 SYGVKD. The CDR3 coding sequence is TGTGCCATCAGTGGAGAAGCGGGATATCAAGAGACCCAGTACTTC. This encodes CAISGEAGYQETQYF.

This clonotype was observed a handful of times. The V gene is TRBV6-1, the J gene TRBJ1-2; D is undetermined. The V and J ends lost 3 bases and 8 bases respectively, with 10 bases between them. The CDR3 has 12 amino acids. Germline V gene lookup returns CDR1 MNHNS and CDR2 SASEGT. The CDR3 DNA follows: TGTGCCAGCAGTGATTCCCGGATCGGCTACACCTTC. As protein: CASSDSRIGYTF.

Note on this clonotype: A junction end diverges from the germline sequence, so it may reflect a read error. The chain joins TRBV24-1 to TRBJ2-5, with 9 nucleotides matching TRBD2. CDR1 KGHDR and CDR2 SFDVKD come from the germline V gene. This CDR3 contains 15 residues. CDR3 bases: TGTGCCACCAGTCCTGGGCTAGCGGGGAAAGAGATCCAGTACTTC. Translation: CATSPGLAGKEIQYF.

This chain joins TRBV20-1 and TRBJ1-2; D might be TRBD1 (6 bases). Germline lookup yields CDR1 DFQATT and CDR2 SNEGSKA (reference sequence). The CDR3 extends over 15 amino acids. Between the trimmed V and J ends, which lost 3 bases and 2 bases, there was a span of 16 bases. Here the CDR3 reads CSASGERQENYGYTF. The CDR3 coding sequence is TGCAGTGCTAGTGGGGAAAGACAGGAGAACTATGGCTACACCTTC.

The DNA for the CDR3 is TGCAGCGTTGAAGTCGCCCCCTACGAGCAGTTCTTC. Its protein is CSVEVAPYEQFF. The rearrangement uses TRBV29-1 and TRBJ2-1; D is unresolved. Trimming pared 1 base from V and 10 bases from J, leaving 11 bases between. CDR3 length: 12 residues. Germline CDR1 reads SQVTM; CDR2 reads ANQGSEA.

The V and J genes are TRBV3-1 and TRBJ2-7, with 9 positions matching TRBD1. The germline CDR1 and CDR2 sequences are LGHDT and YNNKEL (reference sequence). V lost 6 bases and J lost 0; bases outside the gene matches: 6. The CDR3 covers 15 residues. CDR3 sequence: CASRHTGGFSYEQYF. The CDR3 DNA reads TGTGCCAGCAGACATACAGGGGGCTTCTCCTACGAGCAGTACTTC.

This clonotype turned up a few times. The chain employs TRBV12-3 or TRBV12-4 and TRBJ2-7; TRBD1 matches 7 bases. The J segment lost 7 bases and the V segment lost 6 bases, leaving 9 bases of the junction unmatched. The length of the CDR3 is 13 residues. DNA of the CDR3: TGTGCCAGCAGCCAAACAGGGGTGGGGGAGCAGTACTTC. As protein: CASSQTGVGEQYF.

The chain recombines TRBV7-9 with TRBJ2-3; 13 bases are a match to TRBD2. The CDR3 runs 18 residues. Trimming removed 5 bases from V and 5 bases from J; junction bases left unmatched: 13. Germline V gene sequence: CDR1 SEHNR, CDR2 FQNEAQ (reference sequence). As DNA, the CDR3 is TGTGCCAGCAGCACCGGGACTAGCGGGACCCTTATCGGAGATACGCAGTATTTT. Protein product: CASSTGTSGTLIGDTQYF.

This clonotype has just a few counts. The V call is TRBV10-3, the J call TRBJ2-5; tentatively, D is TRBD1 or TRBD2 (5 bases each). V gave up 5 bases and J gave up 5 bases, with 9 bases separating them. Per germline, CDR1 ENHRY and CDR2 SYGVKD. The CDR3 has 12 amino acids. CDR3 loop: CAISNEGETQYF. For the CDR3, the DNA is TGTGCCATCAGTAACGAGGGGGAGACCCAGTACTTC.

This clonotype has a handful of counts. The rearrangement uses TRBV29-1 and TRBJ1-1; D call uncertain. The CDR3 length is 13 residues. V gave up 6 bases and J gave up 6 bases, with 17 bases separating them. The germline V gene encodes CDR1 SQVTM and CDR2 ANQGSEA. CDR3 loop: CSVLRTADPEAFF. CDR3 nucleotides: TGCAGCGTACTGAGGACGGCAGACCCTGAAGCTTTCTTT.

This clonotype was seen only a few times. The chain combines TRBV12-3 or TRBV12-4 with TRBJ2-7; TRBD1 aligns across 7 bases. Trimming took 3 bases from V and 3 from J; bases not matched to a gene: 5. The CDR3 contains 14 residues. The CDR3 loop reads CASSFLDRSYEQYF. As DNA, the CDR3 is TGTGCCAGCAGTTTTTTGGACAGGAGCTACGAGCAGTACTTC.

This clonotype was seen a few times. The rearrangement uses TRBV28 and TRBJ2-7, with 7 bases identical to TRBD2. The length of the CDR3 is 19 residues. Per germline, CDR1 MDHEN and CDR2 SYDVKM. Trimming took 6 bases from V and 5 from J; bases not matched to a gene: 25. CDR3 sequence (DNA): TGTGCCAGCAGAGGACTAGTCATGGCACCAGACAGAGGTCTCCACGAGCAGTACTTC. Its translation is CASRGLVMAPDRGLHEQYF.

V is TRBV29-1 and J is TRBJ1-2, with TRBD1 identical over 7 bases. The CDR3 loop spans 15 amino acids. After removal of 2 bases from V and 6 bases from J, the junction contained 12 bases not matched to a gene. Germline-derived CDR1 and CDR2 are SQVTM and ANQGSEA. This CDR3 is CSVEPGRGRNHGYTF. DNA for the CDR3: TGCAGCGTTGAACCGGGGAGGGGGCGGAACCATGGCTACACCTTC.

The rearrangement uses TRBV6-2 or TRBV6-3 and TRBJ2-1, with D possibly being TRBD1 (5 bases). CDR3 length equals 13 residues. Germline assignment: CDR1 MNHEY and CDR2 SVGEGT. Trimming took 7 bases from V and 4 from J, leaving 11 bases between them. CDR3 DNA: TGTGCCAGCACGCGGACATTGTACAATGAGCAGTTCTTC. This gives the protein CASTRTLYNEQFF.

This clonotype was recorded once. This chain connects TRBV20-1 to TRBJ1-6; D is perhaps TRBD1 (5 bases). The V gene's germline CDR1 is DFQATT and CDR2 SNEGSKA (reference sequence). The CDR3 spans 15 residues. V was trimmed by 2 bases and J by 6 bases, leaving 14 bases between them. Here the CDR3 reads CSARFGGRSNSPLHF. CDR3 nucleotide sequence: TGCAGTGCTAGATTCGGGGGACGGAGTAATTCACCCCTCCACTTT.

J is TRBJ2-5 and V is TRBV7-2, with D possibly matching TRBD1 (8 bases). The DNA end favors TRBJ2-7, so the J call may be wrong. CDR1 and CDR2 from the germline V gene are SGHTA and FQGNSA. CDR3 length equals 14 residues. The CDR3 sequence is CASSNSGTGTEQYF. The CDR3 region has the DNA TGTGCCAGCAGCAACAGCGGGACAGGTACCGAGCAGTACTTC.

The chain combines TRBV6-1 with TRBJ2-7; TRBD1 matches 10 bases. V gave up 6 bases and J gave up 0 bases; unmatched junction bases: 11. The germline V gene encodes CDR1 MNHNS and CDR2 SASEGT. The CDR3 loop spans 17 amino acids. CDR3 coding DNA: TGTGCCAGCAGCCTCGGACAGGGGGTTCATAACTCCTACGAGCAGTACTTC. It translates to CASSLGQGVHNSYEQYF.

The table lists this clonotype with a few counts. The chain recombines TRBV20-1 with TRBJ2-7, with a weak D call TRBD2 (5 bases). The ends were cut back, 1 base at V and 0 bases at J, with 16 bases in the middle. In germline, CDR1 is DFQATT, CDR2 SNEGSKA (reference sequence). This CDR3 is built from 16 residues. The CDR3 spells CSARGSNSGASYEQYF. As DNA, the CDR3 is TGCAGTGCTAGAGGTTCAAACAGCGGCGCCTCCTACGAGCAGTACTTC.

The chain joins TRBV20-1 to TRBJ2-4; D ambiguous. Trimming took off 1 base at V and 4 bases at J, with 14 bases between the two ends. Germline CDR1 and CDR2: DFQATT and SNEGSKA (reference sequence). CDR3 size: 15 residues. The CDR3 protein is CSARVPPLAKNIQYF. The CDR3 coding sequence is TGCAGTGCTAGAGTGCCCCCTCTGGCTAAAAACATTCAGTACTTC.

This clonotype was recorded a few times. A much larger clonotype is one base distant, so this may be a read error. V gene TRBV7-6 combines with J gene TRBJ2-5, with D uncertain. The length of the CDR3 is 12 residues. Germline V gene data show CDR1 as SGHVS and CDR2 as FNYEAQ. The V end was cut by 0 bases, the J end by 11 bases, with 10 bases between. CDR3 loop: CASSLAHNEQYF. Here the CDR3 DNA reads TGTGCCAGCAGCTTAGCGCACAATGAGCAGTACTTC.

Many counts were recorded for this clonotype. The chain uses TRBV29-1 and TRBJ2-3; 14 positions match TRBD2. V lost 6 bases to trimming and J lost 4 bases; unmatched junction nucleotides: 3. CDR3 length: 14 residues. The germline CDR1 and CDR2 sequences are SQVTM and ANQGSEA. The CDR3 DNA reads TGCAGCGTCGGGACTAGCGGGAGCCCAGATACGCAGTATTTT. Translation gives CSVGTSGSPDTQYF.

The chain recombines TRBV14 with TRBJ2-5; the match to TRBD2 covers 9 bases. Germline V CDR1 and CDR2: SGHDN, FVKESK. The CDR3 spans 14 residues. V gave up 3 bases and J gave up 5 bases; unmatched junction bases: 4. CDR3 DNA: TGTGCCAGCAGCCAGCGGGAGGGGTATGAGACCCAGTACTTC. Translating it yields CASSQREGYETQYF.

The chain links TRBV12-3 or TRBV12-4 to TRBJ2-2, with D possibly called TRBD1 or TRBD2 (5 bases each). V gave up 4 bases and J gave up 7 bases, with 13 bases separating them. There are 14 residues in the CDR3. The CDR3 sequence is CASSYEGYGGELFF. The CDR3 nucleotides read TGTGCCAGCAGTTACGAGGGGTATGGCGGGGAGCTGTTTTTT.

A few counts support this clonotype. The chain is built from TRBV20-1 and TRBJ1-2; a possible D gene is TRBD1 (6 bases). Trimming pared 3 bases from V and 4 bases from J, leaving 12 bases between. The CDR3 covers 13 residues. The V gene's germline CDR1 is DFQATT and CDR2 SNEGSKA (reference sequence). The CDR3 DNA reads TGCAGTGCTAGCCTGGGACACCGCTATGGCTACACCTTC. Encoded protein: CSASLGHRYGYTF.